This entry lists 27 T cell receptor beta chains sequenced from one sample in a study of cytomegalovirus exposure and HLA in healthy donors. PCR primers comprised 60 Vbeta and 13 Jbeta primers. The repertoire was sequenced with immunoSEQ multiplex PCR; TCRdb's copy has only in-frame clones and lacks some. The data contain 160,000 or so clones, about 80% of them singletons. Sequenced: PBMCs. These receptors came from a woman between 45 and 60 years old in good health and CMV-seronegative.

This chain uses TRBV7-9 with TRBJ2-3, with 8 positions matching TRBD2. This CDR3 region has 15 residues. V shed 7 bases and J 3 bases; nucleotides not matched to a gene: 9. The germline V gene encodes CDR1 SEHNR and CDR2 FQNEAQ (reference sequence). CDR3 loop: CASTPPGGWTDTQYF. CDR3 coding DNA: TGTGCCAGCACCCCTCCGGGGGGGTGGACAGATACGCAGTATTTT. The full variable domain, completed using reference TRBV7-9 and TRBJ2-3, is DTGVSQNPRHKITKRGQNVTFRCDPISEHNRLYWYRQTLGQGPEFLTYFQNEAQLEKSRLLSDRFSAERPKGSFSTLEIQRTEQGDSAMYLCASTPPGGWTDTQYFGPGTRLTVL.

The gene calls are TRBV7-2 and TRBJ2-3, with 13 bases identical to TRBD2. The CDR3 sequence is 18 residues long. V gave up 7 bases and J gave up 5 bases; unmatched junction bases: 15. From germline, CDR1 is SGHTA and CDR2 FQGNSA. The CDR3 region is CASTASTWTSGGGDTQYF. CDR3 sequence (DNA): TGTGCCAGCACCGCTTCCACGTGGACTAGCGGGGGAGGAGATACGCAGTATTTT.

The genes are TRBV28 and TRBJ1-1, with unresolved D. CDR3 length: 16 amino acids. Trimming cost V 6 bases and J 1 base, with 18 bases left between them. CDR1 is MDHEN, CDR2 SYDVKM, per germline. The CDR3 here is CASRLKGWATNTEAFF. As DNA, the CDR3 is TGTGCCAGCAGGTTAAAAGGATGGGCCACGAACACTGAAGCTTTCTTT.

V usage is TRBV5-1 and J usage is TRBJ2-7; D gene ambiguous. The V gene's germline CDR1 is SGHRS and CDR2 YFSETQ. The CDR3 spans 14 residues. V lost 2 bases to trimming and J lost 3 bases, with 12 bases between them. The CDR3 region has the DNA TGCGCCAGCAGCTTCGATGCGGCACACTACGAGCAGTACTTC. Translating gives CASSFDAAHYEQYF.

V usage is TRBV2 and J usage is TRBJ1-2; TRBD1 matches at 7 bases. This CDR3 region has 11 residues. CDR1 and CDR2 from the germline V gene are SNHLY and FYNNEI. The DNA for the CDR3 is TGTGCAACCGGGACAGCCTATGGCTACACCTTC. It yields the protein CATGTAYGYTF.

The rearrangement joins TRBV7-2 to TRBJ2-1, with 7 bases that match TRBD2. CDR3 size: 15 residues. The germline CDR1 and CDR2 sequences are SGHTA and FQGNSA. After removal of 4 bases from V and 4 bases from J, the junction contained 7 bases not matched to a gene. CDR3 DNA sequence: TGTGCCAGCAGCTATAGCGGGTTCAGTTACAATGAGCAGTTCTTC. Protein: CASSYSGFSYNEQFF. Variable domain in full (rest from reference TRBV7-2 and TRBJ2-1): GAGVSQSPSNKVTEKGKDVELRCDPISGHTALYWYRQSLGQGLEFLIYFQGNSAPDKSGLPSDRFSAERTGGSVSTLTIQRTQQEDSAVYLCASSYSGFSYNEQFFGPGTRLTVL.

The rearrangement links TRBV29-1 to TRBJ2-5, with D perhaps matching TRBD2 (5 bases). The CDR3 spans 13 residues. Germline CDR1 SQVTM, CDR2 ANQGSEA. The CDR3, as DNA: TGCGGATCCCTATTACCGGGACAAGAGACCCAGTACTTC. It is translated as CGSLLPGQETQYF.

Turning to this clone: Different DNA sequences within this sample yield the same CDR3. The chain recombines TRBV6-5 with TRBJ2-7; no definite D call. CDR3 length: 11 amino acids. In germline, CDR1 is MNHEY, CDR2 SVGAGI. Trimming took 1 base from V and 4 from J, leaving 2 bases between them. The CDR3 DNA is TGTGCCAGCAGTTACTTATACGAGCAGTACTTC. Encoded protein: CASSYLYEQYF.

This clone showed up just once. The V and J genes are TRBV28 and TRBJ1-4, with D tentatively TRBD1 (5 bases). This CDR3 contains 13 residues. Trimming pared 2 bases from V and 6 bases from J, leaving 7 bases between. Germline CDR1 MDHEN, CDR2 SYDVKM. DNA of the CDR3: TGTGCCAGCAGTTTAGGAGGGGATGAAAAACTGTTTTTT. Translated: CASSLGGDEKLFF.

Only one count was recorded for this clone. The V and J genes are TRBV7-9 and TRBJ2-5; D unresolved. CDR1 is SEHNR, CDR2 FQNEAQ, per germline (reference sequence). CDR3 size: 12 residues. Trimming removed 5 bases from V and 5 bases from J, with 9 bases in between. The CDR3 protein is CASSREEETQYF. DNA for the CDR3: TGTGCCAGCAGCCGAGAGGAGGAGACCCAGTACTTC.

This chain links TRBV28 with TRBJ1-2; 9 nucleotides agree with TRBD1. V lost 6 bases and J lost 8; bases outside the gene matches: 13. CDR1 MDHEN and CDR2 SYDVKM come from the germline V gene. The CDR3 has 15 amino acids. The CDR3 bases are TGTGCCAGCAGAAAGCCGGGGACAGGGCCCAAGGGCTACACCTTC. Its protein product is CASRKPGTGPKGYTF.

This clone was recorded a few times. The chain has TRBV2 and TRBJ1-1, with D unresolved. The CDR3 loop spans 15 amino acids. Germline CDR1 and CDR2: SNHLY and FYNNEI. V was clipped by 4 bases and J by 5 bases, with 17 bases between them. CDR3 region: CASSAGWARETEAFF. The CDR3 coding sequence is TGTGCCAGCAGTGCTGGGTGGGCGAGAGAAACTGAAGCTTTCTTT.

The J gene is TRBJ1-1, the V gene TRBV19; 10 bases are shared with TRBD1. Germline CDR1 and CDR2: LNHDA and SQIVND (reference sequence). This CDR3 is 15 amino acids long. V shed 4 bases and J 0 bases; nucleotides not matched to a gene: 2. CDR3: CASSNGQGVNTEAFF. The CDR3 DNA sequence: TGTGCCAGTAGTAATGGACAGGGGGTGAACACTGAAGCTTTCTTT.

As for this clone: The identical CDR3 is also encoded by other nucleotide sequences in the sample. The chain combines TRBV28 with TRBJ2-5; weak D call: TRBD1 (6 bases). The germline V and J ends were trimmed by 6 bases and 0 bases, with 8 bases remaining between them. Germline CDR1 and CDR2: MDHEN and SYDVKM. The CDR3 contains 13 residues. The CDR3 DNA reads TGTGCCAGCAGCAGGGACAACCAAGAGACCCAGTACTTC. Its translation is CASSRDNQETQYF.

The chain's CDR3 is CASSFNRREQYF. The DNA of the CDR3 is TGTGCCAGCAGTTTTAACAGGCGCGAGCAGTACTTC. This chain connects TRBV28 to TRBJ2-7; a weak D match, TRBD1 (5 bases). The ends were cut back, 3 bases at V and 6 bases at J, with 9 bases in the middle. CDR3 length: 12 amino acids. Germline CDR1 is MDHEN and CDR2 is SYDVKM.

The V call is TRBV2, the J call TRBJ2-3; possibly TRBD1 for D (5 bases). Germline V gene lookup returns CDR1 SNHLY and CDR2 FYNNEI. V dropped 6 bases and J dropped 8 bases, with 21 bases sitting between them. The CDR3 is 15 residues long. CDR3 sequence: CASSPLLGGAGTQYF. CDR3 DNA: TGTGCCAGCAGCCCCCTTTTAGGTGGGGCCGGTACGCAGTATTTT.

This rearrangement joins TRBV5-4 to TRBJ1-2, with a weak D call TRBD1 (6 bases). CDR3 length: 14 residues. Germline CDR1 SGHNT, CDR2 YYREEE (reference sequence). The V end lost 2 bases, the J end lost 0 bases, and 8 bases lay between the germline ends. The CDR3 reads CASSFSGANYGYTF. The DNA of the CDR3 is TGTGCCAGCAGCTTTTCAGGGGCTAACTATGGCTACACCTTC.

The rearrangement links TRBV4-3 to TRBJ2-2; 7 bases are shared with TRBD1. With 5 bases clipped from V and 3 bases from J, the junction kept 9 bases outside the gene matches. The CDR3 has 16 residues. Per the germline V gene, CDR1 is LGHNA and CDR2 is YSLEER. The DNA for the CDR3 is TGCGCCAGCAGCACGACAGGGAATCGGGACACCGGGGAGCTGTTTTTT. Translation: CASSTTGNRDTGELFF.

The chain links TRBV30 to TRBJ2-1; 9 bases line up with TRBD1. The CDR3 sequence is 15 residues long. Germline CDR1 reads GTSNPN; CDR2 reads SVGIG (reference sequence). V shed 4 bases and J 1 base; nucleotides not matched to a gene: 5. In DNA, the CDR3 is TGTGCCTGGACGGGACAGGGCTCGTCCTACAATGAGCAGTTCTTC. Protein product: CAWTGQGSSYNEQFF.

The chain links TRBV19 to TRBJ1-5; D is unclear. This CDR3 is 16 amino acids long. Germline CDR1 and CDR2: LNHDA and SQIVND (reference sequence). Deletions cut 3 bases from V and 6 bases from J, with 18 bases between. DNA for the CDR3: TGTGCCAGTAGTATTGGTTTTAGACATCCCGGTCAGCCCCAGCATTTT. Residues: CASSIGFRHPGQPQHF.

The V call is TRBV30, the J call TRBJ2-7; 8 bases line up with TRBD1. CDR1 and CDR2 (germline): GTSNPN, SVGIG (reference sequence). The ends lost 2 bases at V and 4 bases at J; junction bases unmatched: 4. The CDR3 covers 13 residues. The CDR3 reads CAWSRTGPYEQYF. The CDR3 DNA sequence: TGTGCCTGGAGTAGGACAGGGCCTTACGAGCAGTACTTC.

This rearrangement joins TRBV28 to TRBJ2-1, with 15 bases aligning to TRBD2. Germline CDR1 and CDR2: MDHEN and SYDVKM. The J segment lost 4 bases and the V segment lost 6 bases, leaving 7 bases of the junction unmatched. This CDR3 is 17 amino acids long. This CDR3 reads CASRGPGLAGGYNEQFF. CDR3 DNA sequence: TGTGCCAGCAGGGGGCCGGGACTAGCGGGAGGTTACAATGAGCAGTTCTTC.

Note on this clone: One end of the junction is discordant with germline, which a read error may explain. The gene calls are TRBV28 and TRBJ2-3, with TRBD2 matching 11 bases. The CDR3 runs 15 residues. Germline CDR1 and CDR2: MDHEN and SYDVKM. The CDR3: CASNLAGGRADTQYF. The CDR3 DNA sequence: TGTGCCAGCAATTTAGCGGGGGGGCGAGCAGATACGCAGTATTTT.

This chain connects TRBV5-6 to TRBJ2-1; D gene uncertain. With 4 bases removed from V and 9 bases from J, the gap between germline ends came to 14 bases. CDR3 length equals 13 residues. Germline V gene lookup returns CDR1 SGHDT and CDR2 YYEEEE. This CDR3 reads CASSPTWLGEQFF. The CDR3 DNA is TGTGCCAGCAGCCCCACCTGGCTAGGTGAGCAGTTCTTC.

This clone has only one observation. The genes are TRBV28 and TRBJ2-7, with a tentative D call TRBD2 (5 bases). V was cut by 6 bases and J by 2 bases, with 14 bases left in between. CDR1 and CDR2 (germline): MDHEN, SYDVKM. There are 14 residues in the CDR3. In DNA form, the CDR3 reads TGTGCCAGCAGCCGCCTCGACGGGACCTACGAGCAGTACTTC. It translates to CASSRLDGTYEQYF. Combining the CDR3 with reference TRBV28 and TRBJ2-7 gives the whole variable domain DVKVTQSSRYLVKRTGEKVFLECVQDMDHENMFWYRQDPGLGLRLIYFSYDVKMKEKGDIPEGYSVSREKKERFSLILESASTNQTSMYLCASSRLDGTYEQYFGPGTRLTVT.

The rearrangement uses TRBV2 and TRBJ2-7, with TRBD2 identical over 12 bases. CDR1 and CDR2 from the germline V gene are SNHLY and FYNNEI. The J segment lost 6 bases and the V segment lost 11 bases, leaving 17 bases of the junction unmatched. The length of the CDR3 is 16 residues. This chain's CDR3 is CAGKAGTSGRSGEQYF. For the CDR3, the DNA is TGTGCCGGCAAAGCCGGTACTAGCGGGAGGTCCGGCGAGCAGTACTTC.

This clone was counted only a few times. This chain joins TRBV6-1 and TRBJ1-5; possible D gene TRBD1, 5 bases. Between the trimmed V and J ends, which lost 6 bases and 2 bases, there was a span of 11 bases. CDR3 length: 14 residues. Per the germline V gene, CDR1 is MNHNS and CDR2 is SASEGT. This chain's CDR3 is CASSSTGGNQPQHF. CDR3 in DNA: TGTGCCAGCAGCAGCACAGGAGGCAATCAGCCCCAGCATTTT.